A single sample gave rise to the 22 T cell receptor beta chains below, sequenced in a study of cytomegalovirus exposure and HLA in healthy donors. A multiplex PCR was run with 60 Vbeta primers and 13 Jbeta primers. Method: immunoSEQ multiplex PCR; TCRdb's copy keeps in-frame clones and lacks some. The top ten hold about 2.4% of the sample, which has approximately 78,000 clones, roughly 84% seen once. The source material was PBMCs. Receptors originate from a woman aged 45-60 years in good health and CMV-seronegative.

J is TRBJ2-7 and V is TRBV5-6, with 8 bases lining up with TRBD2. The V gene end was trimmed by 2 bases and the J gene end by 1 base; junction bases not matched to a gene: 8. The length of the CDR3 is 16 residues. Germline V gene lookup returns CDR1 SGHDT and CDR2 YYEEEE. CDR3 DNA sequence: TGTGCCAGCAGCTTCCTTAGCGGGGCCTATTCCTACGAGCAGTACGTC. Its protein product is CASSFLSGAYSYEQYV.

This clone came up once. The V gene is TRBV28, the J gene TRBJ2-7; D might be TRBD1 (5 bases). The germline V gene has CDR1 MDHEN and CDR2 SYDVKM. The CDR3 is 15 amino acids. Trimming shortened V by 1 base and J by 2 bases, and 12 bases separated the two germline ends. The CDR3 DNA follows: TGTGCCAGCAGTTTATTAGAAGGGGTCCCCTACGAGCAGTACTTC. Its protein product is CASSLLEGVPYEQYF.

This chain uses TRBV7-9 with TRBJ1-2; D is unclear. Trimming took 4 bases from V and 7 from J, leaving 16 bases between them. This CDR3 is built from 14 residues. CDR1 is SEHNR and CDR2 is FQNEAQ in the germline V gene (reference sequence). As DNA, the CDR3 is TGTGCCAGCAGCTCGGTTTTAACTGGGAGTGGCTACACCTTC. Translated, it gives CASSSVLTGSGYTF.

This clone was detected a few times. This chain joins TRBV7-3 and TRBJ2-3, with D unresolved. Per germline, CDR1 SGHTA and CDR2 FQGTGA. V lost 5 bases and J 0 bases, leaving 6 bases between the germline ends. The CDR3 contains 13 residues. Here the CDR3 DNA reads TGTGCCAGCAGCGAACTTAGCACAGATACGCAGTATTTT. It codes for CASSELSTDTQYF.

This chain uses TRBV6-6 with TRBJ1-6; D may be TRBD1 (6 bases). The V gene's germline CDR1 is MNHNY and CDR2 SVGAGI (reference sequence). The CDR3 is 16 amino acids. V lost 2 bases and J lost 7, with 15 bases in between. CDR3 in amino acids: CASSYPQRGKNSPLHF. The CDR3 nucleotides read TGTGCCAGCAGTTACCCGCAGAGGGGGAAGAATTCACCCCTCCACTTT.

This sequence joins TRBV28 and TRBJ2-3, with D maybe TRBD1 (6 bases). Germline CDR1 and CDR2: MDHEN and SYDVKM. Trimming stripped 6 bases from V and 2 bases from J, with 12 bases between. CDR3 length: 14 amino acids. The chain's CDR3 is CASSPGQTTDTQYF. The CDR3 nucleotides read TGTGCCAGCAGCCCCGGACAGACCACAGATACGCAGTATTTT.

This chain links TRBV5-4 with TRBJ2-3, with 10 bases that match TRBD2. The CDR3 is made up of 14 amino acids. Germline CDR1 SGHNT, CDR2 YYREEE (reference sequence). With 2 bases clipped from V and 6 bases from J, the junction kept 3 bases outside the gene matches. CDR3 region: CASSLMTSGDTQYF. The CDR3 DNA follows: TGTGCCAGCAGCTTAATGACTAGCGGGGATACGCAGTATTTT.

This sequence joins TRBV5-1 and TRBJ2-2; maybe TRBD2 (5 bases). The germline V gene encodes CDR1 SGHRS and CDR2 YFSETQ. The CDR3 runs 13 residues. V was cut by 0 bases and J by 7 bases, with 7 bases left in between. This CDR3 reads CASSLASGGELFF. The CDR3 coding sequence is TGCGCCAGCAGCTTGGCGAGCGGCGGGGAGCTGTTTTTT.

J is TRBJ1-5 and V is TRBV6-1; tentatively, D is TRBD1 (5 bases). Germline lookup yields CDR1 MNHNS and CDR2 SASEGT. Deletions cut 3 bases from V and 2 bases from J, with 8 bases between. The CDR3 covers 14 residues. The CDR3 loop is CASSDGGGNQPQHF. Here the CDR3 DNA reads TGTGCCAGCAGTGACGGGGGGGGCAATCAGCCCCAGCATTTT.

Concerning this clone: Other DNA sequences within the sample encode an identical CDR3. The CDR3 region has the DNA TGTGCCAGTAGCACTGTTGCCCAAGAGACCCAGTACTTC. Residues: CASSTVAQETQYF. J is TRBJ2-5 and V is TRBV19; D unclear. The CDR3 is made up of 13 amino acids. Germline CDR1 reads LNHDA; CDR2 reads SQIVND (reference sequence). V gave up 6 bases and J gave up 1 base, with 9 bases separating them.

This clone was found once. V usage is TRBV2 and J usage is TRBJ2-5; TRBD2 aligns across 8 bases. Germline assignment: CDR1 SNHLY and CDR2 FYNNEI. With V trimmed by 2 bases and J by 4 bases, 9 bases remained unmatched. CDR3 length equals 16 residues. The CDR3 loop is CASSEILAGGAETQYF. For the CDR3, the DNA is TGTGCCAGCAGTGAAATACTTGCGGGGGGAGCAGAGACCCAGTACTTC.

The chain has TRBV7-2 and TRBJ1-4, with 8 bases that match TRBD1. The CDR3 runs to 16 residues. The germline V gene has CDR1 SGHTA and CDR2 FQGNSA. Trimming removed 5 bases from V and 0 bases from J; junction bases left unmatched: 5. Here the CDR3 reads CASSPGQGTTNEKLFF. The CDR3 DNA is TGTGCCAGCAGCCCAGGACAGGGAACAACTAATGAAAAACTGTTTTTT.

The V gene is TRBV27, the J gene TRBJ2-3; tentatively, D is TRBD1 (6 bases). Germline V CDR1 and CDR2: MNHEY, SMNVEV (reference sequence). The CDR3 runs to 15 residues. V gave up 2 bases and J gave up 2 bases, with 11 bases separating them. Here the CDR3 DNA reads TGTGCCAGCAGTTTACAGGGGCTATTCACAGATACGCAGTATTTT. It yields the protein CASSLQGLFTDTQYF.

V gene TRBV5-1 combines with J gene TRBJ2-1; D unresolved. The CDR3 is made up of 15 amino acids. Germline V gene lookup returns CDR1 SGHRS and CDR2 YFSETQ. Trimming took 2 bases from V and 4 from J, leaving 13 bases between them. The CDR3 loop is CASSFPEARYNEQFF. The CDR3 coding sequence is TGCGCCAGCAGCTTTCCCGAGGCGCGTTACAATGAGCAGTTCTTC. Complete variable domain (other parts from reference TRBV5-1 and TRBJ2-1): KAGVTQTPRYLIKTRGQQVTLSCSPISGHRSVSWYQQTPGQGLQFLFEYFSETQRNKGNFPGRFSGRQFSNSRSEMNVSTLELGDSALYLCASSFPEARYNEQFFGPGTRLTVL.

The count of this clone is one. The chain combines TRBV7-9 with TRBJ2-5, with 10 positions matching TRBD1. The ends lost 1 base at V and 2 bases at J; junction bases unmatched: 4. Germline V CDR1 and CDR2: SEHNR, FQNEAQ (reference sequence). This CDR3 is 16 amino acids long. CDR3 in amino acids: CASSLGDRGGQETQYF. The CDR3 region has the DNA TGTGCCAGCAGCTTAGGGGACAGGGGAGGGCAAGAGACCCAGTACTTC. The full variable domain, with the rest looked up from reference TRBV7-9 and TRBJ2-5, is DTGVSQNPRHKITKRGQNVTFRCDPISEHNRLYWYRQTLGQGPEFLTYFQNEAQLEKSRLLSDRFSAERPKGSFSTLEIQRTEQGDSAMYLCASSLGDRGGQETQYFGPGTRLLVL.

The rearrangement uses TRBV18 and TRBJ2-7; 7 nucleotides match TRBD2. Losses at the gene ends were 2 bases for V and 5 bases for J; bases not matched to a gene: 18. This CDR3 region has 18 residues. CDR1 is KGHSH and CDR2 is LQKENI in the germline V gene. CDR3 nucleotide sequence: TGTGCCAGCTCACCAAGGTTCCTAGCGGTGCAGAAAATTGACGAGCAGTACTTC. Its protein product is CASSPRFLAVQKIDEQYF.

This clone was detected a few times. The V gene is TRBV28, the J gene TRBJ2-7, with D perhaps matching TRBD1 (6 bases). V shed 2 bases and J shed 2 bases, with 10 bases lying between them. Per the germline V gene, CDR1 is MDHEN and CDR2 is SYDVKM. The CDR3 covers 14 residues. CDR3 DNA: TGTGCCAGCAGTTTACGGACAGACGCCTACGAGCAGTACTTC. Translated, it gives CASSLRTDAYEQYF.

This chain joins TRBV2 and TRBJ1-1, with TRBD1 matching 8 bases. Germline V lookup: CDR1 SNHLY, CDR2 FYNNEI. The CDR3 contains 12 residues. With 9 bases clipped from V and 1 base from J, the junction kept 1 base outside the gene matches. The CDR3 DNA follows: TGTGCCAGAGACAGGGGGAACACTGAAGCTTTCTTT. Amino acid sequence: CARDRGNTEAFF.

About this clone: This likely comes from a read error, as the CDR3 has no conserved phenylalanine or tryptophan at its end. Because the CDR3's place on the DNA is in doubt, the DNA is left out and the CDR3 is given as listed by TCRdb. The chain uses TRBV19 and TRBJ1-2; the table names TRBD1, a call not compared with the DNA. With termini counted, the CDR3 has 13 amino acids. Germline CDR1 is LNHDA and CDR2 is SQIVND (reference sequence). CDR3 sequence reads: CASSSPGHRASSS.

The rearrangement joins TRBV5-4 to TRBJ2-1; D gene uncertain. The CDR3 consists of 14 residues. V lost 7 bases to trimming and J lost 0 bases, with 11 bases between them. Germline assignment: CDR1 SGHNT and CDR2 YYREEE (reference sequence). The CDR3 is CASGGASSYNEQFF. The CDR3 bases are TGTGCCAGCGGCGGTGCGAGCTCCTACAATGAGCAGTTCTTC.

This chain connects TRBV2 to TRBJ1-5; weak D call: TRBD1 (6 bases). V lost 6 bases and J 7 bases, leaving 19 bases between the germline ends. CDR3 length: 15 amino acids. CDR1 SNHLY and CDR2 FYNNEI come from the germline V gene. The CDR3 loop is CASRGDGGAGQPQHF. CDR3 nucleotide sequence: TGTGCCAGCAGGGGGGATGGGGGCGCTGGACAGCCCCAGCATTTT.

The V and J genes are TRBV15 and TRBJ1-2; the D is unclear. V lost 5 bases and J 2 bases, leaving 15 bases between the germline ends. The CDR3 runs to 15 residues. From germline, CDR1 is LNHNV and CDR2 YYDKDF (reference sequence). For the CDR3, the DNA is TGTGCCACCAGCCAGGTGAGGGATCTAAACTATGGCTACACCTTC. Protein: CATSQVRDLNYGYTF.